This TCR beta chain emerged from a study of blood T cell repertoires in COVID-19. Whole-study context: T cells, B-cell-depleted T cells, or PBMCs provided the cDNA or gDNA that served as material.

Germline CDR1 reads SEHNR; CDR2 reads FQNEAQ (reference sequence). V lost 1 base and J 4 bases, leaving 4 bases between the germline ends. This CDR3 comprises 12 residues. This clone has only one observation. In the original workflow: Reference gene primers were amplified, and this amplification served to estimate nucleated cell counts. Sequenced by immunoSEQ multiplex PCR; TCRdb stores in-frame clones only, minus some. Clone size and the V and J calls come from that table; the DNA yielded D and trimming. The table includes about 370,000 clones, around 87% detected once. In Seattle, patients joined the study during active infection and were tracked longitudinally.

The sample consisted of peripheral blood. The chain joins TRBV7-9 to TRBJ2-5; D remains ambiguous. The sequence came from a woman aged 25-40 years with COVID-19, enrolled during active disease. CDR3 sequence: CASSLDRETQYF. The CDR3 bases are TGTGCCAGCAGCTTAGACAGAGAGACCCAGTACTTC.